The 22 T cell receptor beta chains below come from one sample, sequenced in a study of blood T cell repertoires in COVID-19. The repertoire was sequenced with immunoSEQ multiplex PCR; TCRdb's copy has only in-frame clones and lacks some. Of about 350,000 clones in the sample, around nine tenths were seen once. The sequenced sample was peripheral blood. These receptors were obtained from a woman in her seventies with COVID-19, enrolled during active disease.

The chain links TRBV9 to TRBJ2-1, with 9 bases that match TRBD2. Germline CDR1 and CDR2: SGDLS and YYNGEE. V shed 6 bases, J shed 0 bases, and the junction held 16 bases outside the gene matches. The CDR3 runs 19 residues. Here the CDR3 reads CASNPLTGTSLSSYNEQFF. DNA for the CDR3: TGTGCCAGCAATCCTCTCACCGGGACTAGCCTCAGCTCCTACAATGAGCAGTTCTTC.

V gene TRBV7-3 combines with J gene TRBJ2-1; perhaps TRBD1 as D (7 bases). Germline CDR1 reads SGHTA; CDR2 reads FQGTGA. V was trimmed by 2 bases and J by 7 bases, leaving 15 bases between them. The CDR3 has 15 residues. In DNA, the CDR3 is TGTGCCAGCAGCTTAGAGGGGGCCCGGGGGAATGAGCAGTTCTTC. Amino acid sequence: CASSLEGARGNEQFF.

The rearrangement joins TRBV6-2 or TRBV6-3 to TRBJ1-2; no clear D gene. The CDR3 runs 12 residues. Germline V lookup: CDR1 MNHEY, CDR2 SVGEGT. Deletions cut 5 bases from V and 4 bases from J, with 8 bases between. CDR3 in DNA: TGTGCCAGCAGTCTGGGCATCTATGGCTACACCTTC. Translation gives CASSLGIYGYTF.

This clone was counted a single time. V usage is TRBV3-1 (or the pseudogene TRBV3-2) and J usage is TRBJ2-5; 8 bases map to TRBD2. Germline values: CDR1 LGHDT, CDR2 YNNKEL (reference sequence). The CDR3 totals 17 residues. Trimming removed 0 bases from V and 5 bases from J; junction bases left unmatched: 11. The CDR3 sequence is CASSQDMVAGYRETQYF. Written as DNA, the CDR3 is TGTGCCAGCAGCCAAGATATGGTAGCGGGGTATCGGGAGACCCAGTACTTC.

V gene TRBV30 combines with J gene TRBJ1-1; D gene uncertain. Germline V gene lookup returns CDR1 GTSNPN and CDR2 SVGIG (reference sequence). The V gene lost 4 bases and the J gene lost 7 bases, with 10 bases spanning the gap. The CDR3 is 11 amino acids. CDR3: CAWTRGIEAFF. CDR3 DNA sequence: TGTGCCTGGACTCGAGGAATTGAAGCTTTCTTT. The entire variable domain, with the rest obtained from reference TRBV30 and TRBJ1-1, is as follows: SQTIHQWPATLVQPVGSPLSLECTVEGTSNPNLYWYRQAAGRGLQLLFYSVGIGQISSEVPQNLSASRPQDRQFILSSKKLLLSDSGFYLCAWTRGIEAFFGQGTRLTVV.

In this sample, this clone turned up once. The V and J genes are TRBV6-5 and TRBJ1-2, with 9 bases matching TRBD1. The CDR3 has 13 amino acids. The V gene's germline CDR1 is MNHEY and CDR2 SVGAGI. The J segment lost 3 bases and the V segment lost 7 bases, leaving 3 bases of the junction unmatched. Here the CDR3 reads CASTGQGHYGYTF. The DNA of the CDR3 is TGTGCCAGCACAGGACAGGGGCACTATGGCTACACCTTC.

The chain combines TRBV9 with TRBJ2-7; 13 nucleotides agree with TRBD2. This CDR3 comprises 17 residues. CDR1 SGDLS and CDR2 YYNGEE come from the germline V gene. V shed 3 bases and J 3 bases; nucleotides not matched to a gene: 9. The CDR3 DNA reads TGTGCCAGCAGCGAGAGGGCCGGGACTAGCGGGATCTACGAGCAGTACTTC. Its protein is CASSERAGTSGIYEQYF.

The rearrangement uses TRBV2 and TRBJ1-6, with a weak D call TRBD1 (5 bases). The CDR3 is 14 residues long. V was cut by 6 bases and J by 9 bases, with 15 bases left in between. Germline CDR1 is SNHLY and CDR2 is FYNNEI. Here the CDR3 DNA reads TGTGCCAGCAGGGGGGACTCAGAGGTTTCACCCCTCCACTTT. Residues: CASRGDSEVSPLHF.

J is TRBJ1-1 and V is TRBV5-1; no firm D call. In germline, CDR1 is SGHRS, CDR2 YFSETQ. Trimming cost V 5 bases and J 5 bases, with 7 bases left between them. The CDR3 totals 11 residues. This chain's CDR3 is CASSGETEAFF. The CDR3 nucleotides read TGCGCCAGCAGTGGGGAGACTGAAGCTTTCTTT.

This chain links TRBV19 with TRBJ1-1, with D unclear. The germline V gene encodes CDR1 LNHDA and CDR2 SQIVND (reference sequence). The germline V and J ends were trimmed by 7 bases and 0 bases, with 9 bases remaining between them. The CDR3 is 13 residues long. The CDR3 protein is CASNQVVNTEAFF. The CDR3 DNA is TGTGCCAGTAACCAAGTAGTGAACACTGAAGCTTTCTTT.

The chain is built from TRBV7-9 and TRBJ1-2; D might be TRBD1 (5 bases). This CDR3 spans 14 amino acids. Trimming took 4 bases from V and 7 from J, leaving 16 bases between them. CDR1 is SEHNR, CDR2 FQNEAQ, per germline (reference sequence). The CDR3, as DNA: TGTGCCAGCAGCTCGTATGACAGTGCAAGTGGCTACACCTTC. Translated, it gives CASSSYDSASGYTF.

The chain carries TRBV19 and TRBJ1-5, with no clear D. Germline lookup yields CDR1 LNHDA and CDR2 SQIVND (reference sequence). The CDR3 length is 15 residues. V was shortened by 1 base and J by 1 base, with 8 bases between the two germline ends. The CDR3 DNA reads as TGTGCCAGTAGTATAGTAAGGGAGAGCAATCAGCCCCAGCATTTT. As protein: CASSIVRESNQPQHF.

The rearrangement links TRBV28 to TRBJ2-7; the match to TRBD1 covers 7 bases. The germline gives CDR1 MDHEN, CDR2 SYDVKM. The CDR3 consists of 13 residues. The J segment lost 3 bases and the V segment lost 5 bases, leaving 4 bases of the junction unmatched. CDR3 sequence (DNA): TGTGCCAGCAGTATGGGACAGATCTACGAGCAGTACTTC. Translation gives CASSMGQIYEQYF.

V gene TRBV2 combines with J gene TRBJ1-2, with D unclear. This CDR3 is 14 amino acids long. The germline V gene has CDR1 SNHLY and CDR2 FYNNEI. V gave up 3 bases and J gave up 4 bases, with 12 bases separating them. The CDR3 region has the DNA TGTGCCAGCAGTGATCCGGGTACGGCCTATGGCTACACCTTC. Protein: CASSDPGTAYGYTF.

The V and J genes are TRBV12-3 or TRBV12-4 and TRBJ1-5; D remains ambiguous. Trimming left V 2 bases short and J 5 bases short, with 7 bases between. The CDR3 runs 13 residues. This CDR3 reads CASSLQAYQPQHF. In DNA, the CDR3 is TGTGCCAGCAGTTTACAGGCTTATCAGCCCCAGCATTTT.

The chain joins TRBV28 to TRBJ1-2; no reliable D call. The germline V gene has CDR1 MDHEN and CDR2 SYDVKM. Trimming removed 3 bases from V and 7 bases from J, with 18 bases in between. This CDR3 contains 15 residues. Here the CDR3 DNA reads TGTGCCAGCAGTTTTTCATCTGGGGAGGTGGGTGGCTACACCTTC. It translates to CASSFSSGEVGGYTF.

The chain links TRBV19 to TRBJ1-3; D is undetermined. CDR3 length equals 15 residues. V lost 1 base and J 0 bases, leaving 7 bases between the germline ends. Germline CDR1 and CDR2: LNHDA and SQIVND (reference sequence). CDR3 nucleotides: TGTGCCAGTAGTATAGGAGGATTCTCTGGAAACACCATATATTTT. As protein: CASSIGGFSGNTIYF.

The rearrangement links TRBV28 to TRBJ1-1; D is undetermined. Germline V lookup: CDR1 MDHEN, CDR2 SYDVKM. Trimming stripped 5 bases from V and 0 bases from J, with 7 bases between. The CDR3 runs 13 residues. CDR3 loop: CASSAHMNTEAFF. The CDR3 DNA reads TGTGCCAGCAGTGCACATATGAACACTGAAGCTTTCTTT.

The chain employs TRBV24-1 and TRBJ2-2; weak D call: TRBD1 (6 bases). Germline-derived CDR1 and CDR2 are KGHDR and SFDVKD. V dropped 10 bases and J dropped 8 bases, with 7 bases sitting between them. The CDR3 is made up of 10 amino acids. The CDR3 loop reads CATGGGELFF. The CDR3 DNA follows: TGTGCCACAGGGGGTGGGGAGCTGTTTTTT.

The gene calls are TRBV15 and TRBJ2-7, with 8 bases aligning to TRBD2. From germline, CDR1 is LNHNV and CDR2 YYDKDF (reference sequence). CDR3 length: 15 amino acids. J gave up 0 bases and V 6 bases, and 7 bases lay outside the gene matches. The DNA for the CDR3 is TGTGCCACCAGACGCGGGGGGCCTACCTCCTACGAGCAGTACTTC. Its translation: CATRRGGPTSYEQYF.

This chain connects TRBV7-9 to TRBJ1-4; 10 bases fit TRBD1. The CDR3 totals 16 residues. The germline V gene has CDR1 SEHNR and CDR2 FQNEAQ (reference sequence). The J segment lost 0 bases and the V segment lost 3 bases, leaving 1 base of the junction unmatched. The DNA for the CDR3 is TGTGCCAGCAGCTTGGGGACAGGGGCAACTAATGAAAAACTGTTTTTT. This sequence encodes CASSLGTGATNEKLFF.

The CDR3 protein is CASSAGGGSNQPQHF. The CDR3 bases are TGTGCCAGCAGCGCGGGAGGGGGTAGCAATCAGCCCCAGCATTTT. The V gene is TRBV9, the J gene TRBJ1-5; D is possibly TRBD1 (6 bases). The CDR3 runs to 15 residues. Germline V lookup: CDR1 SGDLS, CDR2 YYNGEE. V lost 3 bases to trimming and J lost 0 bases, with 10 bases between them. Full variable domain (remainder filled in from reference TRBV9 and TRBJ1-5): DSGVTQTPKHLITATGQRVTLRCSPRSGDLSVYWYQQSLDQGLQFLIQYYNGEERAKGNILERFSAQQFPDLHSELNLSSLELGDSALYFCASSAGGGSNQPQHFGDGTRLSIL.